Presented here are 24 T cell receptor beta chains from one specimen sequenced in a study of T cells in localized non-small cell lung cancer. The protocol was immunoSEQ multiplex PCR, while the TCRdb copy is restricted to in-frame clones and leaves out a portion. The sample yields around 69,000 clones, around 90% seen once. The sequences come from peripheral blood, collected before any cancer treatment. These receptors were collected from a woman between 35 and 70 years old with stage I lung adenocarcinoma.

The V and J genes are TRBV19 and TRBJ2-1; TRBD1 matches at 10 bases. The CDR3 runs to 18 residues. V lost 6 bases, J lost 8 bases, and 19 bases stayed unmatched. CDR1 LNHDA and CDR2 SQIVND come from the germline V gene (reference sequence). CDR3 amino acids: CASRATGGGGARRDEQFF. As DNA, the CDR3 is TGTGCCAGTAGGGCGACAGGGGGCGGCGGGGCCCGTCGGGATGAGCAGTTCTTC. Drawing the rest from reference TRBV19 and TRBJ2-1, the complete variable domain is DGGITQSPKYLFRKEGQNVTLSCEQNLNHDAMYWYRQDPGQGLRLIYYSQIVNDFQKGDIAEGYSVSREKKESFPLTVTSAQKNPTAFYLCASRATGGGGARRDEQFFGPGTRLTVL.

The V gene is TRBV29-1, the J gene TRBJ2-1, with 11 bases matching TRBD2. The CDR3 spans 15 residues. Germline V gene lookup returns CDR1 SQVTM and CDR2 ANQGSEA. V lost 6 bases to trimming and J lost 4 bases; unmatched junction nucleotides: 8. The CDR3 here is CSVAFRLAGYNEQFF. DNA for the CDR3: TGCAGCGTAGCCTTTAGACTAGCGGGGTACAATGAGCAGTTCTTC.

J is TRBJ2-2 and V is TRBV5-1; TRBD1 matches 12 bases. There are 16 residues in the CDR3. The germline V gene encodes CDR1 SGHRS and CDR2 YFSETQ. With 3 bases clipped from V and 5 bases from J, the junction kept 5 bases outside the gene matches. The CDR3 loop reads CASSSMGQGATGELFF. Written as DNA, the CDR3 is TGCGCCAGCAGCTCAATGGGACAGGGGGCGACCGGGGAGCTGTTTTTT.

This sequence joins TRBV6-1 and TRBJ1-1, with D hard to call. This CDR3 spans 17 amino acids. Germline V gives CDR1 MNHNS, CDR2 SASEGT. The germline V and J ends were trimmed by 0 bases and 0 bases, with 14 bases remaining between them. CDR3 loop: CASSEALGDPMNTEAFF. The CDR3 DNA follows: TGTGCCAGCAGTGAAGCGCTAGGAGATCCCATGAACACTGAAGCTTTCTTT.

This chain connects TRBV19 to TRBJ1-1; D is unclear. Trimming stripped 2 bases from V and 4 bases from J, with 8 bases between. The CDR3 is 13 residues long. CDR1 is LNHDA, CDR2 SQIVND, per germline (reference sequence). CDR3 sequence: CASSITVGTEAFF. The CDR3 DNA is TGTGCCAGTAGTATAACAGTCGGCACTGAAGCTTTCTTT.

The rearrangement uses TRBV6-6 and TRBJ1-5; D is uncertain. The CDR3 is made up of 11 amino acids. With 2 bases removed from V and 9 bases from J, the gap between germline ends came to 5 bases. CDR1 is MNHNY and CDR2 is SVGAGI in the germline V gene (reference sequence). For the CDR3, the DNA is TGTGCCAGCAGTTACCCCGGGCCCCAGCATTTT. Protein product: CASSYPGPQHF.

This clone was seen a handful of times. This rearrangement joins TRBV28 to TRBJ1-2; D unclear. This CDR3 spans 14 amino acids. V lost 5 bases, J lost 2 bases, and 12 bases lay in between. Germline V gene sequence: CDR1 MDHEN, CDR2 SYDVKM. The CDR3 DNA reads TGTGCCAGCAGTAAAGACACGCGAAACTATGGCTACACCTTC. Protein: CASSKDTRNYGYTF.

The gene calls are TRBV5-6 and TRBJ2-7; the D is unclear. Trimming removed 0 bases from V and 0 bases from J, with 4 bases in between. The CDR3 totals 13 residues. Germline-derived CDR1 and CDR2 are SGHDT and YYEEEE. DNA of the CDR3: TGTGCCAGCAGCTTGGGAAGCTCCTACGAGCAGTACTTC. The encoded protein is CASSLGSSYEQYF.

This clone came up a few times. The J gene is TRBJ2-5, the V gene TRBV30; 8 bases line up with TRBD2. The CDR3 sequence is 13 residues long. CDR1 GTSNPN and CDR2 SVGIG come from the germline V gene (reference sequence). With 2 bases clipped from V and 3 bases from J, the junction kept 2 bases outside the gene matches. CDR3 sequence (DNA): TGTGCCTGGAGTATTAGCGGGAAAGAGACCCAGTACTTC. As protein: CAWSISGKETQYF.

The chain joins TRBV27 to TRBJ1-1, with 11 bases lining up with TRBD1. This CDR3 is built from 17 residues. Germline V gene data show CDR1 as MNHEY and CDR2 as SMNVEV (reference sequence). The junction had 11 bases not matched to a gene; V was cut back by 4 bases and J by 4 bases. CDR3 sequence (DNA): TGTGCCAGCAGTTCAGGACAGGGGGCTTTAGGCCGCACTGAAGCTTTCTTT. Residues: CASSSGQGALGRTEAFF.

V usage is TRBV5-6 and J usage is TRBJ1-1; D not resolved. Germline V gene lookup returns CDR1 SGHDT and CDR2 YYEEEE. The V end was cut by 4 bases, the J end by 1 base, with 11 bases between. The CDR3 is 14 residues long. The CDR3 loop is CASSPIDGNTEAFF. CDR3 nucleotide sequence: TGTGCCAGCAGCCCGATTGATGGGAACACTGAAGCTTTCTTT.

The genes are TRBV14 and TRBJ1-2; D gene uncertain. Germline V lookup: CDR1 SGHDN, CDR2 FVKESK. The CDR3 runs to 13 residues. Between the trimmed V and J ends, which lost 5 bases and 2 bases, there was a span of 9 bases. CDR3 nucleotides: TGTGCCAGCAGCTTAGGCAGAAACTATGGCTACACCTTC. Its translation: CASSLGRNYGYTF. Variable domain in full (rest from reference TRBV14 and TRBJ1-2): EAGVTQFPSHSVIEKGQTVTLRCDPISGHDNLYWYRRVMGKEIKFLLHFVKESKQDESGMPNNRFLAERTGGTYSTLKVQPAELEDSGVYFCASSLGRNYGYTFGSGTRLTVV.

The chain is built from TRBV7-8 and TRBJ1-5; D might be TRBD1 (6 bases). Germline V gene sequence: CDR1 SGHVS, CDR2 FQNEAQ. Deletions cut 0 bases from V and 7 bases from J, with 13 bases between. The CDR3 loop spans 15 amino acids. In DNA form, the CDR3 reads TGTGCCAGCAGCTTAGCGTGGGGGCAGGGGCAGCCCCAGCATTTT. Translated, it gives CASSLAWGQGQPQHF.

The genes are TRBV6-5 and TRBJ2-6; D tentatively reads TRBD1 or TRBD2 (6 bases each). Germline values: CDR1 MNHEY, CDR2 SVGAGI. The CDR3 sequence is 13 residues long. Trimming pared 8 bases from V and 4 bases from J, leaving 9 bases between. The CDR3 region has the DNA TGTGCCAGCGGGGGGCCCGGGGCCAACGTCCTGACTTTC. As protein: CASGGPGANVLTF.

V is TRBV5-1 and J is TRBJ2-5, with TRBD1 identical over 8 bases. This CDR3 is 16 amino acids long. Trimming cost V 3 bases and J 3 bases; bases outside gene matches: 10. Germline lookup yields CDR1 SGHRS and CDR2 YFSETQ. DNA of the CDR3: TGCGCCAGCAGCTCCTTAGGGACAGGATATGAAGAGACCCAGTACTTC. Encoded protein: CASSSLGTGYEETQYF.

In this sample, this clone turned up a few times. V and J are TRBV28 and TRBJ1-1; D unclear. The CDR3 spans 14 residues. CDR1 and CDR2 from the germline V gene are MDHEN and SYDVKM. V lost 5 bases, J lost 0 bases, and 10 bases lay in between. The CDR3 loop reads CASSPEGMNTEAFF. The CDR3 nucleotides are TGTGCCAGCAGTCCAGAAGGAATGAACACTGAAGCTTTCTTT.

The CDR3 region is CASTKDRTSGYEQYF. In nucleotides, the CDR3 is TGCGCCAGCACCAAAGATAGGACTAGCGGCTACGAGCAGTACTTC. The chain links TRBV4-3 to TRBJ2-7, with TRBD2 identical over 10 bases. This CDR3 is built from 15 residues. J lost 3 bases, V lost 7 bases, and 9 bases had no gene match. Germline V lookup: CDR1 LGHNA, CDR2 YSLEER.

The chain couples TRBV2 to TRBJ1-4; D unresolved. This CDR3 is built from 14 residues. V was shortened by 4 bases and J by 0 bases, with 6 bases between the two germline ends. CDR1 SNHLY and CDR2 FYNNEI come from the germline V gene. The CDR3 loop reads CASSVGTTNEKLFF. The CDR3 bases are TGTGCCAGCAGTGTGGGTACAACTAATGAAAAACTGTTTTTT.

J is TRBJ2-2 and V is TRBV11-2; D call uncertain. Germline CDR1 reads SGHAT; CDR2 reads FQNNGV. V was clipped by 4 bases and J by 1 base, with 19 bases between them. This CDR3 comprises 18 residues. The CDR3 is CASSSKPAASVNTGELFF. Written as DNA, the CDR3 is TGTGCCAGCAGCTCAAAACCCGCAGCGTCCGTGAACACCGGGGAGCTGTTTTTT.

The V and J genes are TRBV7-9 and TRBJ1-4, with 7 bases that match TRBD1. The CDR3 totals 14 residues. Losses at the gene ends were 5 bases for V and 7 bases for J; bases not matched to a gene: 7. The germline gives CDR1 SEHNR, CDR2 FQNEAQ (reference sequence). As DNA, the CDR3 is TGTGCCAGCAGCCCTCGACAGGGCCTTGAAAAACTGTTTTTT. Translated, it gives CASSPRQGLEKLFF.

The rearrangement uses TRBV27 and TRBJ1-6; D is uncertain. The CDR3 loop spans 14 amino acids. Trimming cost V 8 bases and J 0 bases, with 8 bases left between them. The germline gives CDR1 MNHEY, CDR2 SMNVEV (reference sequence). The CDR3 DNA reads as TGTGCCAGCGGAGGCAGCTCCTATAATTCACCCCTCCACTTT. Its translation is CASGGSSYNSPLHF.

The rearrangement uses TRBV7-2 and TRBJ2-5, with 7 bases identical to TRBD2. CDR3 size: 16 residues. The ends lost 2 bases at V and 5 bases at J; junction bases unmatched: 11. Germline CDR1 SGHTA, CDR2 FQGNSA. The CDR3 region has the DNA TGTGCCAGCAGCTTAACCTTACGCGGGAGAGAGGAGACCCAGTACTTC. It translates to CASSLTLRGREETQYF.

The V call is TRBV18, the J call TRBJ2-5; D is possibly TRBD1 (5 bases). The CDR3 length is 13 residues. Trimming cost V 5 bases and J 2 bases, with 9 bases left between them. CDR1 KGHSH and CDR2 LQKENI come from the germline V gene. This CDR3 reads CASSRGNQETQYF. CDR3 DNA: TGTGCCAGCTCAAGGGGAAATCAAGAGACCCAGTACTTC.

V usage is TRBV13 and J usage is TRBJ2-7; 10 bases fit TRBD1. V shed 4 bases, J shed 12 bases, and the junction held 15 bases outside the gene matches. The V gene's germline CDR1 is PRHDT and CDR2 FYEKMQ (reference sequence). The CDR3 contains 15 residues. CDR3 nucleotides: TGTGCCAGCAGCTCGGGACAGGGGTCCCCCGCGGAAACGTACTTC. Residues: CASSSGQGSPAETYF. Full variable domain (rest looked up from reference TRBV13 and TRBJ2-7): AAGVIQSPRHLIKEKRETATLKCYPIPRHDTVYWYQQGPGQDPQFLISFYEKMQSDKGSIPDRFSAQQFSDYHSELNMSSLELGDSALYFCASSSGQGSPAETYFGPGTRLTVT.